This T cell receptor beta chain was captured in a study of T cell clones after liver transplantation (dated by TCRdb to about 2019). For context, the study as a whole: The samples were obtained from ITN030ST, a randomized trial that attempted immunosuppression withdrawal within 2 years after liver transplantation. To count as tolerant, a recipient had to stay completely off immunosuppression for at least one year without liver enzymes climbing beyond twice the upper limit of normal. After a pre-transplant mixed lymphocyte reaction, TCRbeta sequencing was used to pinpoint donor-reactive T cell clones, which were subsequently tracked in post-transplant blood. Three of the eight recipients were HCV-positive; the others were transplanted for non-autoimmune, non-viral indications. Of the 8 liver transplant recipients making up the studied cohort, 3 were classified as tolerant and 5 as non-tolerant. Blood samples were collected pre-transplant, pre-randomization before withdrawal, and post-randomization after either full withdrawal or failed withdrawal. Third party-reactive TCRbeta sequences from pre-transplant MLRs were also identified as an antigen-independent comparator for donor-reactive sequences. No induction therapy was given to the subjects, and standard immunosuppression was administered until randomization at 12-24 months post-transplant. The research as a whole found: When repertoire turnover was accounted for, significantly reduced detection of donor-reactive sequences was found in 7 of 8 subjects for CD4 and in 8 of 8 subjects for CD8. A significant post-transplant decrease in circulating donor-reactive CD4 TCRbeta sequences was observed in 5 of 8 subjects, irrespective of tolerance or HCV status. Because of small, heterogeneous patient numbers and non-standardized post-transplant time points, the conclusions were only preliminary. Donor-reactive sequences decreased more than third party-reactive sequences, which suggests partial antigen-specific deletion that was not related to withdrawal success. Low numbers of available donor cells limited the measurable donor-reactive repertoire in a couple of subjects. Without allograft tissue specimens, donor-reactive T cells may have migrated into the graft rather than being deleted.

Frozen genomic DNA underwent high-throughput TCRbeta CDR3 sequencing by immunoSEQ, including PCR amplification, mapping, bias correction and internal controls. As for how the authors treated the data: Only productive rearrangements were retained, with each unique TCRbeta sequence defined by its CDR3 nucleotide sequence together with its V and J gene. A sequence counted as donor-reactive only if the sequence showed at least 5-fold expansion in CFSE-low cells compared with unstimulated pre-transplant cells and had a frequency of at least 0.01%. Minimum frequency thresholds were set for each subject on the basis of the unstimulated sample with the lowest template count, so that a detection power of at least 90% was ensured. Repertoire turnover was measured by Jensen-Shannon divergence between the top 1000 TCRbeta sequences post- and pre-transplant. Two-sided Fisher's exact tests were used to test for changes in how often donor-reactive sequences were detected. Drawn from immuneACCESS, this table holds only the in-frame rearrangements with V and J called that TCRdb kept. Clones are partly lost; checked studies trace under half to an unresolved V gene and leave the rest unexplained. That table supplies the V and J calls and clone size; D and trimming were determined from the DNA. A total of 65,000 to 70,000 clones appear in this sample, 80% to 95% of them only once. The leading ten clones occupy 0.8% to 1% of the sample.

With regard to this clone: The antigen it recognizes is unknown. The sample holds no much larger clone one base away, and base qualities are not on file.

Unstimulated PBMCs, after thawing, were stained for CD3, CD4 and CD8 and then FACS-sorted into CD3+CD4+ and CD3+CD8+ populations. Randomization to immunosuppression withdrawal applied to every one of the 8 studied subjects. The Qiagen DNeasy Blood and Tissue Kit was used to isolate genomic DNA. CDR1 and CDR2 are drawn from the germline V gene: MNHEY, SVGAGI. Reading from cysteine to phenylalanine, the CDR3 counts 11 amino acids. Only CDR3 DNA remains: 33 bases, in frame from the first base. Deletion took 6 bases off V and 5 bases off J, with a span of 8 bases between the germline ends. The V and J genes are TRBV6-5 and TRBJ2-7, with the D segment identity uncertain. This receptor was obtained from a human patient who received a liver transplant. After a transplant, some of the T cells may come from the graft donor. The sample here was CD4+ T cells from blood, taken roughly 26 months after liver transplant. CDR3 loop: CASSPYHEQYF. Here is the DNA: TGTGCCAGCAGCCCCTACCACGAGCAGTACTTC.